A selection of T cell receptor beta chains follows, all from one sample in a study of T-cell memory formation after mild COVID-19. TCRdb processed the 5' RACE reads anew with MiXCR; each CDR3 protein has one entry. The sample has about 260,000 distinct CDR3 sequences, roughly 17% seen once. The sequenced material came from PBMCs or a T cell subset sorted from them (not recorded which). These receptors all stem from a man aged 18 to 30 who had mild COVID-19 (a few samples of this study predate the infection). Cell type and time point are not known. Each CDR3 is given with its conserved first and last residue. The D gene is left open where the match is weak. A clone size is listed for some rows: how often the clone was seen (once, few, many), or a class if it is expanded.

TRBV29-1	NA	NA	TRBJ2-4	CSVEENDDFQYF	TGCAGCGTTGAAGAAAACGACGACTTTCAGTACTTC
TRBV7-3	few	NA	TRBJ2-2	CASSTGGPITGELFF	TGTGCCAGCAGCACCGGGGGCCCGATCACCGGGGAGCTGTTTTTT
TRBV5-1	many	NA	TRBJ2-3	CASSSGTATDTQYF	TGCGCCAGCAGCTCCGGGACTGCCACAGATACGCAGTATTTT
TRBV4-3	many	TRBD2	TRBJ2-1	CASSQDPSGGYNEQFF	TGCGCCAGCAGCCAAGATCCTAGCGGGGGCTACAATGAGCAGTTCTTC
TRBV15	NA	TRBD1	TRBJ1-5	CATRDRGNQPQHF	TGTGCCACCCGGGACAGGGGTAATCAGCCCCAGCATTTT
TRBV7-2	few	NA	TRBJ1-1	CASSPLIEAFF	TGTGCCAGCAGCCCCCTTATAGAAGCTTTCTTT
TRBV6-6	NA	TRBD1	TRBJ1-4	CASRPQGAGEKLFF	TGTGCCAGCAGACCCCAGGGGGCAGGAGAAAAACTGTTTTTT
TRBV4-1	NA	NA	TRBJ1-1	CASSPIEDTEAFF	TGCGCCAGCAGCCCGATAGAGGACACTGAAGCTTTCTTT
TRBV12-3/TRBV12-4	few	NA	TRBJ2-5	CASSLSGGSQRAQYF	TGTGCCAGCAGTTTAAGTGGGGGGAGCCAGCGAGCCCAGTACTTC
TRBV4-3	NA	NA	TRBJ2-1	CASSQEVVLTSGQFF	TGCGCCAGCAGCCAAGAAGTGGTCCTGACCTCCGGGCAGTTCTTC
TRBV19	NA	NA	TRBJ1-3	CASSIRDGRNTIYF	TGTGCCAGTAGTATTCGGGACGGCCGAAACACCATATATTTT
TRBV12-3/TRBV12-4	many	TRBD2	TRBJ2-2	CASSFQPSGGATGELFF	TGTGCCAGCAGTTTCCAGCCTAGCGGGGGGGCGACCGGGGAGCTGTTTTTT
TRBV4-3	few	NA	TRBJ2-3	CASSQAGWTDTQYF	TGCGCCAGCAGCCAAGCGGGGTGGACAGATACGCAGTATTTT
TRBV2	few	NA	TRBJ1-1	CASRGMDTEAFF	TGTGCCAGCAGGGGCATGGACACTGAAGCTTTCTTT
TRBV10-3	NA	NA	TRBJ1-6	CAISEPWRNSPLHF	TGTGCCATCAGTGAGCCGTGGAGGAATTCACCCCTCCACTTT
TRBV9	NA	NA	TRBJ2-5	CASSVLSGETQYF	TGTGCCAGCAGCGTTCTGTCCGGGGAGACCCAGTACTTC
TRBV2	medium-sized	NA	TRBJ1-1	CASSERRYTEAFF	TGTGCCAGCAGTGAGAGGAGGTACACTGAAGCTTTCTTT
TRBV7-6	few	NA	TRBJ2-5	CASSASDRWGETQYF	TGTGCCAGCAGCGCCTCCGACCGGTGGGGAGAGACCCAGTACTTC
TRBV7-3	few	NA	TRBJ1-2	CASSSPRGAQGYTF	TGTGCCAGCAGCTCCCCGCGAGGGGCGCAAGGCTACACCTTC
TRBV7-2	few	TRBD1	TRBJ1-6	CASKTGDNSPLHF	TGTGCCAGTAAGACAGGGGACAATTCACCCCTCCACTTT
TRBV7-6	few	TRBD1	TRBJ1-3	CASSDRDRGSGNTIYF	TGTGCCAGCAGCGACCGGGACAGGGGCTCTGGAAACACCATATATTTT
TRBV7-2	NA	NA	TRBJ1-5	CASSLVWGGNQPQHF	TGTGCCAGCAGCTTGGTTTGGGGGGGCAATCAGCCCCAGCATTTT
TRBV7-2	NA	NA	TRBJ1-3	CASSVWDGASGNTIYF	TGTGCCAGCAGCGTATGGGACGGAGCCTCTGGAAACACCATATATTTT